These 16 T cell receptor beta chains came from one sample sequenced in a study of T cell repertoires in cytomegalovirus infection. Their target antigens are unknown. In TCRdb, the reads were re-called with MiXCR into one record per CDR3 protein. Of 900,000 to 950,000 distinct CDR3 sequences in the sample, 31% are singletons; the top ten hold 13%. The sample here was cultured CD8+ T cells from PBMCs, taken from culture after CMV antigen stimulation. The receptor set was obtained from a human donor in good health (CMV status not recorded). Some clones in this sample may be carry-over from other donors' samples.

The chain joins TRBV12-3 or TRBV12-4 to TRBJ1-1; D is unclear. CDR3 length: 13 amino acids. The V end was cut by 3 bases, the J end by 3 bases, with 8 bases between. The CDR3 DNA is TGTGCCAGCAGTTTTGGGTCGGACACTGAAGCTTTCTTT. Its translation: CASSFGSDTEAFF.

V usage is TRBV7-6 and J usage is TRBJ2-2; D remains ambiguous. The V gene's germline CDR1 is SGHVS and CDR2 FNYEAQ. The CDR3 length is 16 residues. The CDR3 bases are TGTGCTAGAAGCTTAAGGACCGGGCCGGTCTCCGGGGAGCTGTTTTTT. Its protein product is CARSLRTGPVSGELFF.

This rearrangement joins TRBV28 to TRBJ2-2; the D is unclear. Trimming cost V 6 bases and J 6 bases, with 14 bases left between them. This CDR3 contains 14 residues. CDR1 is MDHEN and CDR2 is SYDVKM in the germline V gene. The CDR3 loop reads CASSSDKVAGELFF. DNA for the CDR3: TGTGCCAGCAGCAGCGACAAGGTCGCCGGGGAGCTGTTTTTT. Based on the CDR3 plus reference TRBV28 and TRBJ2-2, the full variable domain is DVKVTQSSRYLVKRTGEKVFLECVQDMDHENMFWYRQDPGLGLRLIYFSYDVKMKEKGDIPEGYSVSREKKERFSLILESASTNQTSMYLCASSSDKVAGELFFGEGSRLTVL.

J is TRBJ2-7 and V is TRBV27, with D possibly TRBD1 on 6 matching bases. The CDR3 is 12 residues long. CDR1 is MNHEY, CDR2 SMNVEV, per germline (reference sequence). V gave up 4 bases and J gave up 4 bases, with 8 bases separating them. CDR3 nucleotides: TGTGCCAGCAGTTCCACAGGGTACGAGCAGTACGTC. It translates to CASSSTGYEQYV.

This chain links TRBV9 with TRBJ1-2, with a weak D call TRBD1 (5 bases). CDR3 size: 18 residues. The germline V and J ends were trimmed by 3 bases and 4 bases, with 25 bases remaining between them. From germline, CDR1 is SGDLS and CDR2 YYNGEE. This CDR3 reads CASSDPTDATVRGYGYTF. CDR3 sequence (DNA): TGTGCCAGCAGCGACCCGACAGATGCTACCGTTCGGGGCTATGGCTACACCTTC.

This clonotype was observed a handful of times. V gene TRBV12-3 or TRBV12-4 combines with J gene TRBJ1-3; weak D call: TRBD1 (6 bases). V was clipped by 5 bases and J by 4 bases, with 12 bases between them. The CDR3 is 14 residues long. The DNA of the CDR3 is TGTGCCAGCAGTCGGACAGCGCGAGGAAACACCATATATTTT. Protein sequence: CASSRTARGNTIYF.

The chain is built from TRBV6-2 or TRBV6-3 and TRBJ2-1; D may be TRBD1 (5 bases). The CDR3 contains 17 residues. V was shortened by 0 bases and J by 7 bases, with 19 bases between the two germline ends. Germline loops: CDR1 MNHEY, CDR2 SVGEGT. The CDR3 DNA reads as TGTGCCAGCAGTTACTCGATAACAGATCTCCGGACAAATGAGCAGTTCTTC. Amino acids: CASSYSITDLRTNEQFF.

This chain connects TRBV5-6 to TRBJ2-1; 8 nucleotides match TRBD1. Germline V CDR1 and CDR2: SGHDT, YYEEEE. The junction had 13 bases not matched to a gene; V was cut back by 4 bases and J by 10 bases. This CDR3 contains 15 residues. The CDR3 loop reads CASSPGTGWGYEQFF. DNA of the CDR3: TGTGCCAGCAGCCCCGGGACAGGTTGGGGTTACGAGCAGTTCTTC.

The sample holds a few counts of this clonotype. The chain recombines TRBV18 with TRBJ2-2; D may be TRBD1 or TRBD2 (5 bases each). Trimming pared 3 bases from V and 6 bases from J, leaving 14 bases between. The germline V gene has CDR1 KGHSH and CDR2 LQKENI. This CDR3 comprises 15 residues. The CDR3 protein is CASSPRDQFSGELFF. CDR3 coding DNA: TGTGCCAGCTCACCTCGGGACCAGTTTTCCGGGGAGCTGTTTTTT.

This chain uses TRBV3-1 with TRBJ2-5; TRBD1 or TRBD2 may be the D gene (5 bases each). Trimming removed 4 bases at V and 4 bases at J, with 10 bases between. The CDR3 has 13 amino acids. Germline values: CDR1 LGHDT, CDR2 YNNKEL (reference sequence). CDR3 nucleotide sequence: TGTGCCAGCAGCCTACGGGACGGAGAGACCCAGTACTTC. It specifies CASSLRDGETQYF.

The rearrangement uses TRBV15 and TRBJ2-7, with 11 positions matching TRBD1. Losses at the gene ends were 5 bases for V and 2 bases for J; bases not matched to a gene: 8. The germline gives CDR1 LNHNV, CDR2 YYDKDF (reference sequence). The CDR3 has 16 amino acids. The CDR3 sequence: CATSHGQGAGPYEQYF. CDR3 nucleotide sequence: TGTGCCACCAGCCACGGACAGGGGGCTGGTCCCTACGAGCAGTACTTC.

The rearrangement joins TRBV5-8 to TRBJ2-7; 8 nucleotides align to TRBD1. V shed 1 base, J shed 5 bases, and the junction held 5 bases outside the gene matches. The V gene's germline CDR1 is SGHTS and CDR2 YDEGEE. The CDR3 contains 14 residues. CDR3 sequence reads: CASSLYPQGDEQYV. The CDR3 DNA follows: TGTGCCAGCAGCTTGTACCCACAGGGGGACGAGCAGTACGTC.

CDR3 nucleotide sequence: TGTGCCAGCAGTTTCGGAACTCCGGAACACGAGCAGTACTTC. Translating gives CASSFGTPEHEQYF. This chain joins TRBV27 and TRBJ2-7; D not resolved. The germline CDR1 and CDR2 sequences are MNHEY and SMNVEV (reference sequence). This CDR3 is 14 amino acids long. V gave up 3 bases and J gave up 5 bases, with 14 bases separating them.

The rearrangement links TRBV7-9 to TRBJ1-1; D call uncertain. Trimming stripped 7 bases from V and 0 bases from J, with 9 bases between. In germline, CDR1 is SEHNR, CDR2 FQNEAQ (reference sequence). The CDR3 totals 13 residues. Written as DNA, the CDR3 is TGTGCCAGCAATCCTCCTCTGAACACTGAAGCTTTCTTT. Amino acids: CASNPPLNTEAFF. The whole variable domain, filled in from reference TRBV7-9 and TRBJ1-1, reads DTGVSQNPRHKITKRGQNVTFRCDPISEHNRLYWYRQTLGQGPEFLTYFQNEAQLEKSRLLSDRFSAERPKGSFSTLEIQRTEQGDSAMYLCASNPPLNTEAFFGQGTRLTVV.

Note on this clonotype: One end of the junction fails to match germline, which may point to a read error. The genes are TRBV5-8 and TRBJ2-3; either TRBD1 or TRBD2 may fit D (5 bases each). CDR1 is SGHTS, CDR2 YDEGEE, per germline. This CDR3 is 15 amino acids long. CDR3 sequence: CANSYQGAFTDTQYF. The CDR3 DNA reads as TGTGCCAACAGCTATCAGGGAGCCTTCACAGATACGCAGTATTTT.

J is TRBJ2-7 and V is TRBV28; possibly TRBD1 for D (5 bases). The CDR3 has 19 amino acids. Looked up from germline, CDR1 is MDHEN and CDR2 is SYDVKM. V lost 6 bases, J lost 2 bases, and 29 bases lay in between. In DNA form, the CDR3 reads TGTGCCAGCAGCCCCCCCGGTGCAGGGCTTGGAACCTACCCCTACGAGCAGTACGTC. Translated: CASSPPGAGLGTYPYEQYV.